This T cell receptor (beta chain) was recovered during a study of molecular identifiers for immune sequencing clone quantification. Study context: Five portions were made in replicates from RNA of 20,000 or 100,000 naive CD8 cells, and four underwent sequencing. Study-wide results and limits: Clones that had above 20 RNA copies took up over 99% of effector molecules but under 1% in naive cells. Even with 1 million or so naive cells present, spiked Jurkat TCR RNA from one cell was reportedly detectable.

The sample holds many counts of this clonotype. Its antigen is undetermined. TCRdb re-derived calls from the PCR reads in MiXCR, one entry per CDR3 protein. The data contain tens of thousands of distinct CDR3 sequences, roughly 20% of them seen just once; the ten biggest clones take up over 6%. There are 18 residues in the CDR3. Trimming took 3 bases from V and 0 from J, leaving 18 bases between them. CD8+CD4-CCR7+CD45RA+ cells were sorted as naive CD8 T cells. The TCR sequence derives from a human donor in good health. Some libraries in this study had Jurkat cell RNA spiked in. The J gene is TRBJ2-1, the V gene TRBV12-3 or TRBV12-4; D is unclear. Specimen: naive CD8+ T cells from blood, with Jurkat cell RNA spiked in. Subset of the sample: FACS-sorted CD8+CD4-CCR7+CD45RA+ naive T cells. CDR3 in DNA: TGTGCCAGCAGTTTTCCCCCGTTGCGGCGTATCTCCTACAATGAGCAGTTCTTC. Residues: CASSFPPLRRISYNEQFF.